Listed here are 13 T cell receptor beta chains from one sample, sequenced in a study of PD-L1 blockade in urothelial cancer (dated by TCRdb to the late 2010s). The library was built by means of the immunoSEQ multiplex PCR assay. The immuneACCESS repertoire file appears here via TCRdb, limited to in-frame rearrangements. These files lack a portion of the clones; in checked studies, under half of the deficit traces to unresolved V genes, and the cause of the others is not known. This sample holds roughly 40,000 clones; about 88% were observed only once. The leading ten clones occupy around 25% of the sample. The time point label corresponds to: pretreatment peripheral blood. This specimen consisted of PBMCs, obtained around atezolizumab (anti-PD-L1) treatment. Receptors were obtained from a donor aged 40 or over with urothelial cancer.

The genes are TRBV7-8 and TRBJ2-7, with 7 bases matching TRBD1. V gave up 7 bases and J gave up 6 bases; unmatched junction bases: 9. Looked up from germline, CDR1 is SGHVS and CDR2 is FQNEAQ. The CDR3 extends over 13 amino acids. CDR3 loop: CASNNRGSGEQYF. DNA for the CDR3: TGTGCCAGCAACAACAGGGGTTCGGGCGAGCAGTACTTC.

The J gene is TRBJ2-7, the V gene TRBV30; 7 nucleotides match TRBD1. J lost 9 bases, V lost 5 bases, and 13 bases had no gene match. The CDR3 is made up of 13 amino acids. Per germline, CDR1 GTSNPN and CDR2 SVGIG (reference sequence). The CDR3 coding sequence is TGTGCCTGGGCGCCAGGGACAGACTTGGGGCAGTACTTC. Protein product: CAWAPGTDLGQYF.

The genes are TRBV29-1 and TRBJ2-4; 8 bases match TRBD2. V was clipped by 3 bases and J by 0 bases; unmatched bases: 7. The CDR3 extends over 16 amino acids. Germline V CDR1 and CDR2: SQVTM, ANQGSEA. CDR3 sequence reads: CSVEGGLAGAKNIQYF. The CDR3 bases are TGCAGCGTTGAGGGGGGGCTAGCGGGAGCCAAAAACATTCAGTACTTC.

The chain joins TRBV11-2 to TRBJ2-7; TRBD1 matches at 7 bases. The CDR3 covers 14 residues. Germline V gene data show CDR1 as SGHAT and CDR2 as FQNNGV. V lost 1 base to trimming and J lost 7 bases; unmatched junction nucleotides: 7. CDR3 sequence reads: CASSLVRGMGEQYF. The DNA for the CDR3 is TGTGCCAGCAGCTTAGTCAGGGGGATGGGGGAGCAGTACTTC. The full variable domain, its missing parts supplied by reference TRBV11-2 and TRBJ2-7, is EAGVAQSPRYKIIEKRQSVAFWCNPISGHATLYWYQQILGQGPKLLIQFQNNGVVDDSQLPKDRFSAERLKGVDSTLKIQPAKLEDSAVYLCASSLVRGMGEQYFGPGTRLTVT.

The CDR3 DNA reads TGCGCCAGCAGCTTGGCTTCTGGGCTGGGTGACTACACGGCGGCTGGAAACACCATATATTTT. This codes for CASSLASGLGDYTAAGNTIYF. The chain is built from TRBV5-1 and TRBJ1-3; D not certain. Trimming stripped 0 bases from V and 2 bases from J, with 27 bases between. CDR1 is SGHRS and CDR2 is YFSETQ in the germline V gene. The CDR3 covers 21 residues. The full variable domain, completed using reference TRBV5-1 and TRBJ1-3, is KAGVTQTPRYLIKTRGQQVTLSCSPISGHRSVSWYQQTPGQGLQFLFEYFSETQRNKGNFPGRFSGRQFSNSRSEMNVSTLELGDSALYLCASSLASGLGDYTAAGNTIYFGEGSWLTVV.

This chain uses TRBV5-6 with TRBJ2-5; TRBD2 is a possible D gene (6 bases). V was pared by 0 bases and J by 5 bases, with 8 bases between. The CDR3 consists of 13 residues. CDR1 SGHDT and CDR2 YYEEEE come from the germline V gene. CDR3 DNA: TGTGCCAGCAGCTTGGATGCGGGGGAGACCCAGTACTTC. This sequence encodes CASSLDAGETQYF.

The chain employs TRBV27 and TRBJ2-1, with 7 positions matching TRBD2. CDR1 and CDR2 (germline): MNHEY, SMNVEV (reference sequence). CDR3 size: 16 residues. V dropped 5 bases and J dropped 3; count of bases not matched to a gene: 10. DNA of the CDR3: TGTGCCAGCAGTCCCCTGGGAAGCGGGGACTACAATGAGCAGTTCTTC. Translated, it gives CASSPLGSGDYNEQFF.

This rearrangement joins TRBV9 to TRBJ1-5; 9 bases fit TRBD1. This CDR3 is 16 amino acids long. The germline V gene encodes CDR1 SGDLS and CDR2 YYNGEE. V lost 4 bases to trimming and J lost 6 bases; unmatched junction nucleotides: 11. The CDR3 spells CASSRERGQGGQPQHF. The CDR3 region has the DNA TGTGCCAGCAGCCGAGAGAGGGGACAGGGCGGTCAGCCCCAGCATTTT.

The DNA of the CDR3 is TGTGCCAGTAGTATCCGGACTAGCGGGGTAAATGAGCAGTTCTTC. It specifies CASSIRTSGVNEQFF. V is TRBV19 and J is TRBJ2-1, with TRBD2 matching over 12 bases. The CDR3 sequence is 15 residues long. Trimming cost V 3 bases and J 7 bases; bases outside gene matches: 4. Germline V gene data show CDR1 as LNHDA and CDR2 as SQIVND (reference sequence).

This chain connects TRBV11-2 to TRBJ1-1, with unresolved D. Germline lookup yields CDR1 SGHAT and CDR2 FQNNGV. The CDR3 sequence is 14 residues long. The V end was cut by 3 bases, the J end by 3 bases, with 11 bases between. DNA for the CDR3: TGTGCCAGCAGCTTGAGGGTTGGATACACTGAAGCTTTCTTT. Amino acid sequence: CASSLRVGYTEAFF.

The CDR3 sequence is CASRQITSGRARETQYF. In nucleotides, the CDR3 is TGCGCCAGCAGACAAATTACCAGCGGGAGGGCCCGGGAGACCCAGTACTTC. This chain uses TRBV5-1 with TRBJ2-5; 10 nucleotides align to TRBD2. Looked up from germline, CDR1 is SGHRS and CDR2 is YFSETQ. Germline trimming cut 5 bases from V and 5 bases from J; bases unmatched to any gene: 15. CDR3 length equals 17 residues.

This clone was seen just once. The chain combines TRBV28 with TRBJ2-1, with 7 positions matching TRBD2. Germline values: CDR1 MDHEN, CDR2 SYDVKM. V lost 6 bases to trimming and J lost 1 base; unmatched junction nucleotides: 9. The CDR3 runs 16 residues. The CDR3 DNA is TGTGCCAGCAGCCCCGGGTGGGGGGGTTCCTACAATGAGCAGTTCTTC. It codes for CASSPGWGGSYNEQFF.

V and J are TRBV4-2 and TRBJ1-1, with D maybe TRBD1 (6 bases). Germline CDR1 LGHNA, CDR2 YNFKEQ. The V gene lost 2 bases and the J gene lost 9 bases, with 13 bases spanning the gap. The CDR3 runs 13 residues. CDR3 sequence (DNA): TGTGCCAGCAGCCAAAGGGGGGGGGACAAAGCTTTCTTT. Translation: CASSQRGGDKAFF.